Given below is one T cell receptor (beta chain) in context. The sample belongs to a study of blood T cell repertoires in COVID-19. On the study more broadly: The origin of the acute and convalescent COVID-19 samples was the United States, Italy and Spain.

The participants were between 18 and 89 years old and came from under 25 US areas. Membership in each cohort depended on participant-reported clinical history. Profiling relied on immunoSEQ multiplex PCR, and the TCRdb table lists in-frame clones only, not all of them. The sample shows some 250,000 clones, around 90% of them seen only once. The sequence came from a human donor in a cohort exposed to, infected with or recovered from COVID-19 (not recorded which). The donor label of this sample is uncertain. Sequenced sample: PBMCs or T cells enriched from blood (not recorded which).

The CDR3 nucleotides are TGTGCCAGCAGCTTCACTAGCGGGGGGCCCACCTACGAGCAGTACTTC. Residues: CASSFTSGGPTYEQYF. V and J are TRBV5-6 and TRBJ2-7; 12 nucleotides align to TRBD2. This CDR3 spans 16 amino acids. V lost 2 bases and J lost 2; bases outside the gene matches: 5. The germline V gene has CDR1 SGHDT and CDR2 YYEEEE.